The 2 T cell receptor beta chains below all came from one sample that was sequenced in a study of OX40 agonist ivuxolimab in advanced cancers. Library creation used the immunoSEQ multiplex PCR assay. TCRdb mirrors the immuneACCESS table, restricted to in-frame sequences. Some clones are absent from its copies; in checked studies, under half trace to an unresolved V gene, and the reason for the others is unknown. Here the sample has roughly 100,000 clones; around nine tenths occur a single time. The ten largest clones take up 0.7% to 0.9% of the sample. The sample in question was CD4+ or CD8+ T cells sorted from blood, obtained in a trial of the OX40 agonist ivuxolimab. Receptor source: an adult with an advanced solid tumor such as melanoma, head and neck, liver or kidney cancer.

CDR3 nucleotide sequence: TGCGCCAGCAGCCTAGAATGGGGAGGAGAAGCTTTCTTT. This encodes CASSLEWGGEAFF. This chain joins TRBV4-1 and TRBJ1-1; D not certain. This CDR3 region has 13 residues. The germline gives CDR1 MGHRA, CDR2 YSYEKL. The V gene lost 4 bases and the J gene lost 8 bases, with 14 bases spanning the gap.

The chain joins TRBV18 to TRBJ2-3, with 12 bases fitting TRBD2. V trimming: 3 bases; J trimming: 0 bases; junction bases outside the gene matches: 1. CDR1 is KGHSH, CDR2 LQKENI, per germline. The CDR3 loop spans 16 amino acids. The CDR3 sequence: CASSPTSGGSTDTQYF. Here the CDR3 DNA reads TGTGCCAGCTCACCGACTAGCGGGGGAAGCACAGATACGCAGTATTTT.